The clone carrying this T cell receptor beta chain was observed a single time. Antigen unknown. The table came from immunoSEQ multiplex PCR; TCRdb's copy has only in-frame clones and leaves some out. The repertoire holds tens of thousands of clones, with about 68% as singletons. Expansion of antigen-specific CD4+ T cells with viral peptide pools was carried out by the ViraFEST assay before sequencing. Cells that had been cultured for less than 13 days were the source of isolated CD4+ T cells. Nucleocapsid antibody tests were negative, and the vaccine recipients had no prior SARS-CoV-2 infection. The entry originates in a study of vaccination effects on CD4 cells after COVID-19. CDR1 and CDR2 (germline): MNHEY, SVGEGT. The CDR3 spans 11 residues. With 5 bases removed from V and 5 bases from J, the gap between germline ends came to 6 bases.

This specimen consisted of CD4+ T cells from PBMCs cultured with HCoV-NL63 spike peptides, obtained before COVID-19 vaccination. The chain has TRBV6-2 or TRBV6-3 and TRBJ2-5; D is ambiguous. The TCR was taken from a human donor who received a COVID-19 vaccine. The CDR3 DNA is TGTGCCAGCAGTAACGGGGAGACCCAGTACTTC. Translation gives CASSNGETQYF.